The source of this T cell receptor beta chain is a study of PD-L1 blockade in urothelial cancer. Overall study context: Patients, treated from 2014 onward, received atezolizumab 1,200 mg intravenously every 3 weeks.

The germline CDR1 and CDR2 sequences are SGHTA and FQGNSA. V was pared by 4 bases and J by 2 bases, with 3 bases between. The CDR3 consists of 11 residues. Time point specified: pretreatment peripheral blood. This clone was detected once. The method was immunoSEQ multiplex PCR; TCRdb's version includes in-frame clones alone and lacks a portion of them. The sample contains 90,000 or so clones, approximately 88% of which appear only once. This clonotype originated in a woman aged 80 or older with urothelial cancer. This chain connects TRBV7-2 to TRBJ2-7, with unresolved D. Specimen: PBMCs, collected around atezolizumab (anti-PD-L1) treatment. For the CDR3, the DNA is TGTGCCAGCAGCTCCGCCTACGAGCAGTACTTC. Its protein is CASSSAYEQYF.